These 22 T cell receptor beta chains were all obtained from the same sample, sequenced in a study of cytomegalovirus exposure and HLA in healthy donors (dated 2017 in TCRdb). The library was built by means of the immunoSEQ multiplex PCR assay. The multiplex PCR relied on a mix of 60 forward primers for TCR Vbeta segments and 13 reverse primers for TCR Jbeta segments. This immuneACCESS table, as held by TCRdb, lists in-frame sequences with V and J called but not all clones. Of the missing ones, under half trace to an unresolved V gene in checked studies; the others have no known cause. A total of about 180,000 clones appear in this sample, around 82% of them only once. The ten largest clonotypes hold 5.7% of the sample. Sequences were obtained from PBMCs. Receptors were obtained from a man aged 35-49 years in good health and CMV-seronegative.

This chain connects TRBV7-9 to TRBJ2-5, with 12 positions matching TRBD1. The germline CDR1 and CDR2 sequences are SEHNR and FQNEAQ (reference sequence). The CDR3 is made up of 17 amino acids. V dropped 4 bases and J dropped 5; count of bases not matched to a gene: 11. CDR3 coding DNA: TGTGCCAGCAGCTCCCAGTCGGGACAGGGGGCTGGGGAGACCCAGTACTTC. Its translation is CASSSQSGQGAGETQYF. Complete variable domain (other parts from reference TRBV7-9 and TRBJ2-5): DTGVSQNPRHKITKRGQNVTFRCDPISEHNRLYWYRQTLGQGPEFLTYFQNEAQLEKSRLLSDRFSAERPKGSFSTLEIQRTEQGDSAMYLCASSSQSGQGAGETQYFGPGTRLLVL.

The genes are TRBV5-8 and TRBJ1-1, with D possibly being TRBD1 (5 bases). The CDR3 is 14 amino acids. The germline V and J ends were trimmed by 1 base and 4 bases, with 11 bases remaining between them. Germline CDR1 and CDR2: SGHTS and YDEGEE. The DNA for the CDR3 is TGTGCCAGCAGCTTGTTCGGCAGGGTCACTGAAGCTTTCTTT. It yields the protein CASSLFGRVTEAFF.

This chain joins TRBV5-6 and TRBJ1-4, with 7 bases identical to TRBD1. The CDR3 contains 14 residues. V gave up 4 bases and J gave up 10 bases; unmatched junction bases: 10. Germline CDR1 and CDR2: SGHDT and YYEEEE. The CDR3 loop is CASSLKRQGGKLFF. DNA of the CDR3: TGTGCCAGCAGCCTAAAAAGACAGGGCGGAAAACTGTTTTTT.

The V call is TRBV5-1, the J call TRBJ1-2; D is perhaps TRBD1 (6 bases). The V gene's germline CDR1 is SGHRS and CDR2 YFSETQ. CDR3 length equals 12 residues. The V gene lost 3 bases and the J gene lost 5 bases, with 8 bases spanning the gap. The chain's CDR3 is CASSSQGYGYTF. The CDR3 DNA is TGCGCCAGCAGCTCACAGGGTTATGGCTACACCTTC.

DNA for the CDR3: TGTGCCAGCAGCTTAGCGTGGGACAGGGGGAGTTTGAACACTGAAGCTTTCTTT. This encodes CASSLAWDRGSLNTEAFF. The chain links TRBV7-8 to TRBJ1-1, with 11 bases aligning to TRBD1. CDR3 length: 18 residues. V gave up 0 bases and J gave up 0 bases; unmatched junction bases: 6. CDR1 and CDR2 (germline): SGHVS, FQNEAQ. The variable domain in full, completed from reference TRBV7-8 and TRBJ1-1, reads GAGVSQSPRYKVAKRGQDVALRCDPISGHVSLFWYQQALGQGPEFLTYFQNEAQLDKSGLPSDRFFAERPEGSVSTLKIQRTQQEDSAVYLCASSLAWDRGSLNTEAFFGQGTRLTVV.

The chain carries TRBV6-1 and TRBJ2-1; no definite D call. Deletions cut 2 bases from V and 7 bases from J, with 18 bases between. CDR3 length: 16 amino acids. Germline values: CDR1 MNHNS, CDR2 SASEGT. The CDR3 DNA reads TGTGCCAGCAGTGAAAACCCCTGGGCAGCCGGTAATGAGCAGTTCTTC. Translating gives CASSENPWAAGNEQFF.

The chain links TRBV6-5 to TRBJ1-1, with a possible D match to TRBD1 (6 bases). Trimming removed 7 bases at V and 1 base at J, with 13 bases between. CDR1 is MNHEY and CDR2 is SVGAGI in the germline V gene. This CDR3 is 14 amino acids long. The CDR3 here is CASKRDTSNTEAFF. In DNA form, the CDR3 reads TGTGCCAGCAAAAGGGACACCTCGAACACTGAAGCTTTCTTT.

V usage is TRBV30 and J usage is TRBJ2-1; D is perhaps TRBD1 (6 bases). There are 14 residues in the CDR3. Germline values: CDR1 GTSNPN, CDR2 SVGIG (reference sequence). The germline V and J ends were trimmed by 3 bases and 8 bases, with 17 bases remaining between them. The CDR3 DNA follows: TGTGCCTGGAGCGCGAAAACAGGGAGCGATGAGCAGTTCTTC. Translating it yields CAWSAKTGSDEQFF. Filled out from reference TRBV30 and TRBJ2-1, the complete variable domain reads SQTIHQWPATLVQPVGSPLSLECTVEGTSNPNLYWYRQAAGRGLQLLFYSVGIGQISSEVPQNLSASRPQDRQFILSSKKLLLSDSGFYLCAWSAKTGSDEQFFGPGTRLTVL.

The chain carries TRBV10-3 and TRBJ2-5, with 10 bases fitting TRBD2. The CDR3 has 14 residues. The germline V gene encodes CDR1 ENHRY and CDR2 SYGVKD. Losses at the gene ends were 6 bases for V and 5 bases for J; bases not matched to a gene: 6. This CDR3 is CAIRIAGGAETQYF. As DNA, the CDR3 is TGTGCCATCAGGATAGCGGGGGGTGCGGAGACCCAGTACTTC.

This clone was seen only once. This chain links TRBV11-3 with TRBJ2-3; 7 bases align to TRBD2. J gave up 0 bases and V 6 bases, and 9 bases lay outside the gene matches. CDR3 size: 16 residues. Germline V gives CDR1 SGHNT, CDR2 YENEEA. CDR3 region: CASSPGPGGSTDTQYF. CDR3 sequence (DNA): TGTGCCAGCAGTCCAGGCCCGGGGGGAAGCACAGATACGCAGTATTTT. The whole variable domain, filled in from reference TRBV11-3 and TRBJ2-3, reads EAGVVQSPRYKIIEKKQPVAFWCNPISGHNTLYWYLQNLGQGPELLIRYENEEAVDDSQLPKDRFSAERLKGVDSTLKIQPAELGDSAVYLCASSPGPGGSTDTQYFGPGTRLTVL.

V is TRBV27 and J is TRBJ1-1; the D gene is possibly TRBD1 (5 bases). The length of the CDR3 is 13 residues. V was trimmed by 3 bases and J by 4 bases, leaving 9 bases between them. In germline, CDR1 is MNHEY, CDR2 SMNVEV (reference sequence). CDR3 nucleotides: TGTGCCAGCAGTTTCGGGGGAGGCACTGAAGCTTTCTTT. This gives the protein CASSFGGGTEAFF.

This clone was seen just once. This chain uses TRBV19 with TRBJ2-1; 8 bases line up with TRBD2. Germline CDR1 reads LNHDA; CDR2 reads SQIVND (reference sequence). V gave up 1 base and J gave up 3 bases; unmatched junction bases: 2. The CDR3 is 15 residues long. The CDR3 bases are TGTGCCAGTAGTATAGGAACTAGCGGCTACAATGAGCAGTTCTTC. It is translated as CASSIGTSGYNEQFF.

V gene TRBV14 combines with J gene TRBJ2-7; a weak D match, TRBD2 (5 bases). The CDR3 covers 17 residues. The V end was cut by 4 bases, the J end by 0 bases, with 19 bases between. CDR1 and CDR2 from the germline V gene are SGHDN and FVKESK. The CDR3 here is CASSPGLPSGFSYEQYF. For the CDR3, the DNA is TGTGCCAGCAGCCCAGGCCTCCCAAGCGGATTCTCCTACGAGCAGTACTTC.

The V call is TRBV11-2, the J call TRBJ1-3, with no clear D. There are 14 residues in the CDR3. Trimming removed 5 bases at V and 2 bases at J, with 10 bases between. Germline CDR1 reads SGHAT; CDR2 reads FQNNGV. In nucleotides, the CDR3 is TGTGCCAGCAGCCTCCAAACAGCTGGAAACACCATATATTTT. Its translation is CASSLQTAGNTIYF.

The gene calls are TRBV27 and TRBJ1-2, with 12 bases fitting TRBD1. Germline V gene sequence: CDR1 MNHEY, CDR2 SMNVEV (reference sequence). The CDR3 runs 15 residues. The V segment lost 2 bases and the J segment 5 bases; nucleotides outside the gene matches: 3. This CDR3 is CASSLGGQGAYGYTF. For the CDR3, the DNA is TGTGCCAGCAGTTTAGGGGGACAGGGGGCTTATGGCTACACCTTC.

This clone was recorded once. The chain has TRBV10-3 and TRBJ1-2; 12 positions agree with TRBD1. V trimming: 4 bases; J trimming: 6 bases; junction bases outside the gene matches: 3. The germline gives CDR1 ENHRY, CDR2 SYGVKD. The length of the CDR3 is 14 residues. The DNA of the CDR3 is TGTGCCATCAGTGGGGGACAGGGGGCACATGGCTACACCTTC. Translating gives CAISGGQGAHGYTF.

V usage is TRBV5-6 and J usage is TRBJ2-7; D is uncertain. Trimming took 0 bases from V and 0 from J, leaving 7 bases between them. The CDR3 is made up of 14 amino acids. CDR1 SGHDT and CDR2 YYEEEE come from the germline V gene. CDR3 DNA: TGTGCCAGCAGCTTGGGGCATAACTCCTACGAGCAGTACTTC. Translation: CASSLGHNSYEQYF.

A few counts support this clone. The V call is TRBV29-1, the J call TRBJ1-5; 8 bases align to TRBD1. CDR3 length: 18 residues. V lost 6 bases to trimming and J lost 3 bases; unmatched junction nucleotides: 19. The germline CDR1 and CDR2 sequences are SQVTM and ANQGSEA. The CDR3 loop reads CSVLISSTGGLSNQPQHF. The CDR3 nucleotides read TGCAGCGTCCTAATCTCCTCAACAGGGGGACTCTCCAATCAGCCCCAGCATTTT.

The chain couples TRBV5-6 to TRBJ2-5, with 12 nucleotides matching TRBD1. J gave up 7 bases and V 5 bases, and 9 bases lay outside the gene matches. CDR1 and CDR2 from the germline V gene are SGHDT and YYEEEE. This CDR3 is 15 amino acids long. CDR3 DNA sequence: TGTGCCAGCAGTCCCGGGACAGGGGGCCTCGGGACCCAGTACTTC. Its translation: CASSPGTGGLGTQYF. Combining the CDR3 with reference TRBV5-6 and TRBJ2-5 gives the whole variable domain DAGVTQSPTHLIKTRGQQVTLRCSPKSGHDTVSWYQQALGQGPQFIFQYYEEEERQRGNFPDRFSGHQFPNYSSELNVNALLLGDSALYLCASSPGTGGLGTQYFGPGTRLLVL.

The CDR3 DNA follows: TGTGCCAGCAGCCCCGGGACTAGCGCCACCGGGGAGCTGTTTTTT. Its translation: CASSPGTSATGELFF. The chain combines TRBV7-7 with TRBJ2-2; 10 nucleotides align to TRBD2. The CDR3 has 15 amino acids. V shed 5 bases and J 4 bases; nucleotides not matched to a gene: 4. The germline gives CDR1 SSHAT, CDR2 FNYEAQ (reference sequence).

The V gene is TRBV19, the J gene TRBJ1-2; 11 bases fit TRBD1. CDR1 LNHDA and CDR2 SQIVND come from the germline V gene (reference sequence). The CDR3 length is 15 residues. V was clipped by 5 bases and J by 3 bases; unmatched bases: 5. The CDR3 loop is CASSVGTGGDYGYTF. Written as DNA, the CDR3 is TGTGCCAGTAGTGTAGGGACAGGGGGAGACTATGGCTACACCTTC. The full variable domain, rest sourced from reference TRBV19 and TRBJ1-2, is DGGITQSPKYLFRKEGQNVTLSCEQNLNHDAMYWYRQDPGQGLRLIYYSQIVNDFQKGDIAEGYSVSREKKESFPLTVTSAQKNPTAFYLCASSVGTGGDYGYTFGSGTRLTVV.

The rearrangement uses TRBV5-1 and TRBJ2-1; 8 bases map to TRBD2. Germline V gene lookup returns CDR1 SGHRS and CDR2 YFSETQ. Trimming at V came to 3 bases and at J to 5 bases, leaving 7 bases not matched to a gene. The CDR3 length is 15 residues. CDR3 DNA sequence: TGCGCCAGCAGCTCTCCGGGAGGGTCAAACAATGAGCAGTTCTTC. It translates to CASSSPGGSNNEQFF.